The 29 T cell receptor beta chains reported below all come from one sample, sequenced in a study of cytomegalovirus exposure and HLA in healthy donors. The primer mix had 60 Vbeta and 13 Jbeta primers. Method: immunoSEQ multiplex PCR; TCRdb's copy keeps in-frame clones and lacks some. The sample yields 200,000 or so clones, of which the top ten take up 0.74%. The sample comprised PBMCs. The receptors stem from a boy aged 10-17 years in good health and CMV-seronegative.

The V call is TRBV7-9, the J call TRBJ1-5; 7 nucleotides agree with TRBD1. Germline lookup yields CDR1 SEHNR and CDR2 FQNEAQ (reference sequence). The CDR3 contains 13 residues. V was pared by 8 bases and J by 5 bases, with 6 bases of the junction left unmatched. CDR3 residues: CASSRGDDQPQHF. Here the CDR3 DNA reads TGTGCCAGCTCCAGGGGGGATGATCAGCCCCAGCATTTT.

V and J are TRBV18 and TRBJ1-5; the D is unclear. CDR1 and CDR2 (germline): KGHSH, LQKENI. Trimming stripped 4 bases from V and 5 bases from J, with 9 bases between. The CDR3 has 13 amino acids. This CDR3 reads CASSRATDQPQHF. In DNA form, the CDR3 reads TGTGCCAGCTCACGGGCGACGGATCAGCCCCAGCATTTT.

The chain couples TRBV11-3 to TRBJ2-1; TRBD1 matches 10 bases. Germline loops: CDR1 SGHNT, CDR2 YENEEA. The CDR3 runs to 15 residues. The ends lost 5 bases at V and 7 bases at J; junction bases unmatched: 8. CDR3 coding DNA: TGTGCCAGCAGCCCCTGGACAGGGGGGATAAATGAGCAGTTCTTC. This gives the protein CASSPWTGGINEQFF. The full variable domain, its missing parts supplied by reference TRBV11-3 and TRBJ2-1, is EAGVVQSPRYKIIEKKQPVAFWCNPISGHNTLYWYLQNLGQGPELLIRYENEEAVDDSQLPKDRFSAERLKGVDSTLKIQPAELGDSAVYLCASSPWTGGINEQFFGPGTRLTVL.

The CDR3 spells CASSRGATGAGTDTQYF. In DNA form, the CDR3 reads TGTGCCAGTAGCCGGGGGGCGACAGGGGCGGGCACAGATACGCAGTATTTT. The gene calls are TRBV19 and TRBJ2-3, with D possibly being TRBD1 (8 bases). Germline V CDR1 and CDR2: LNHDA, SQIVND (reference sequence). V dropped 6 bases and J dropped 1 base, with 20 bases sitting between them. This CDR3 is built from 17 residues.

The chain recombines TRBV6-6 with TRBJ2-2, with 7 bases lining up with TRBD1. J was trimmed by 5 bases and V by 4 bases; bases with no gene match: 4. The CDR3 is made up of 14 amino acids. CDR1 and CDR2 from the germline V gene are MNHNY and SVGAGI (reference sequence). The CDR3 is CASSFPGGTGELFF. The CDR3 nucleotides are TGTGCCAGCAGTTTTCCAGGGGGTACCGGGGAGCTGTTTTTT.

The rearrangement joins TRBV25-1 to TRBJ2-3, with a tentative D call TRBD2 (6 bases). Germline CDR1 is MGHDK and CDR2 is SYGVNS. Trimming took 7 bases from V and 3 from J, leaving 8 bases between them. The CDR3 is 12 residues long. The CDR3 nucleotides are TGTGCCAGCATCGGGGGTACAGATACGCAGTATTTT. Protein: CASIGGTDTQYF.

The gene calls are TRBV7-6 and TRBJ2-2; no clear D gene. Germline CDR1 and CDR2: SGHVS and FNYEAQ. CDR3 length equals 14 residues. V shed 5 bases and J shed 0 bases, with 7 bases lying between them. The CDR3 sequence is CASSPLSNTGELFF. The CDR3 nucleotides read TGTGCCAGCAGCCCCTTGTCGAACACCGGGGAGCTGTTTTTT.

The DNA for the CDR3 is TGTGCCAGCAGTTTAGCGGGGGGCCTCAATGAGCAGTTCTTC. This gives the protein CASSLAGGLNEQFF. The J gene is TRBJ2-1, the V gene TRBV6-1; 10 positions agree with TRBD2. Losses at the gene ends were 5 bases for V and 6 bases for J; bases not matched to a gene: 4. The germline V gene encodes CDR1 MNHNS and CDR2 SASEGT. CDR3 size: 14 residues.

The V and J genes are TRBV29-1 and TRBJ2-1; D may be TRBD1 (6 bases). Per germline, CDR1 SQVTM and CDR2 ANQGSEA. There are 12 residues in the CDR3. V was pared by 6 bases and J by 5 bases, with 11 bases between. The CDR3 DNA reads TGCAGCGTCCACAGGGTAGACAATGAGCAGTTCTTC. This encodes CSVHRVDNEQFF.

The chain carries TRBV19 and TRBJ2-3; 8 nucleotides line up with TRBD2. The J segment lost 6 bases and the V segment lost 5 bases, leaving 7 bases of the junction unmatched. This CDR3 region has 14 residues. The germline V gene has CDR1 LNHDA and CDR2 SQIVND (reference sequence). CDR3 residues: CASSYGGASDTQYF. The CDR3 DNA reads TGTGCCAGTAGTTACGGGGGGGCCTCTGATACGCAGTATTTT.

V usage is TRBV5-1 and J usage is TRBJ1-5; TRBD1 matches 7 bases. Trimming took 1 base from V and 4 from J; bases not matched to a gene: 5. Germline-derived CDR1 and CDR2 are SGHRS and YFSETQ. This CDR3 comprises 15 residues. CDR3 sequence: CASSLIGGGNQPQHF. CDR3 DNA: TGCGCCAGCAGCTTGATAGGGGGCGGGAATCAGCCCCAGCATTTT.

V is TRBV13 and J is TRBJ2-3; 8 bases are shared with TRBD2. The length of the CDR3 is 15 residues. Germline CDR1 PRHDT, CDR2 FYEKMQ (reference sequence). V lost 2 bases and J lost 7; bases outside the gene matches: 8. Here the CDR3 DNA reads TGTGCCAGCAGCTTAACCGGGACTAGTAGAAATACGCAGTATTTT. Amino acids: CASSLTGTSRNTQYF.

The chain links TRBV18 to TRBJ2-2; maybe TRBD1 (5 bases). CDR3 length equals 15 residues. V dropped 4 bases and J dropped 3 bases, with 12 bases sitting between them. Germline V gene lookup returns CDR1 KGHSH and CDR2 LQKENI. This CDR3 is CASSLSGFYTGELFF. The CDR3 nucleotides are TGTGCCAGCTCACTATCAGGGTTTTACACCGGGGAGCTGTTTTTT. The variable domain in full, completed from reference TRBV18 and TRBJ2-2, reads NAGVMQNPRHLVRRRGQEARLRCSPMKGHSHVYWYRQLPEEGLKFMVYLQKENIIDESGMPKERFSAEFPKEGPSILRIQQVVRGDSAAYFCASSLSGFYTGELFFGEGSRLTVL.

V is TRBV4-1 and J is TRBJ1-2; D is unresolved. CDR1 MGHRA and CDR2 YSYEKL come from the germline V gene. The CDR3 covers 15 residues. Trimming left V 4 bases short and J 8 bases short, with 20 bases between. The chain's CDR3 is CASSPRDTDLHGYTF. The CDR3 region has the DNA TGCGCCAGCAGCCCCAGAGACACGGATCTTCACGGCTACACCTTC.

The chain combines TRBV5-1 with TRBJ2-1; unclear D gene. CDR3 length: 11 amino acids. Germline V gene data show CDR1 as SGHRS and CDR2 as YFSETQ. Trimming shortened V by 4 bases and J by 7 bases, and 6 bases separated the two germline ends. CDR3 coding DNA: TGCGCCAGCAGCGCCGAGAATGAGCAGTTCTTC. Its protein is CASSAENEQFF.

This rearrangement joins TRBV7-3 to TRBJ2-3, with D possibly TRBD2 on 7 matching bases. V lost 5 bases and J lost 5, with 17 bases in between. CDR3 length equals 15 residues. Germline V CDR1 and CDR2: SGHTA, FQGTGA. The CDR3 sequence is CASSRGGAGRDTQYF. Here the CDR3 DNA reads TGTGCCAGCAGCAGGGGGGGAGCGGGGAGAGATACGCAGTATTTT.

Here the CDR3 reads CASSQVSPAGELFF. The CDR3 nucleotides read TGCGCCAGCAGCCAAGTCTCGCCGGCCGGGGAGCTGTTTTTT. The chain carries TRBV4-3 and TRBJ2-2; D gene ambiguous. The V gene's germline CDR1 is LGHNA and CDR2 YSLEER. V lost 1 base and J 6 bases, leaving 9 bases between the germline ends. CDR3 size: 14 residues.

V usage is TRBV28 and J usage is TRBJ1-1, with TRBD1 identical over 9 bases. V shed 8 bases and J 1 base; nucleotides not matched to a gene: 5. CDR1 is MDHEN and CDR2 is SYDVKM in the germline V gene. The CDR3 has 14 residues. CDR3 amino acids: CASLGTGKNTEAFF. The CDR3 nucleotides are TGTGCCAGCCTCGGGACAGGGAAGAACACTGAAGCTTTCTTT.

Concerning this clone itself: One junction end does not reproduce the germline sequence, and a read error may be involved. The sample holds other DNA sequences that translate to the same CDR3. This sequence joins TRBV11-1 and TRBJ2-5, with D possibly being TRBD1 (5 bases). This CDR3 has 16 residues. Germline CDR1 is SGHAT and CDR2 is FQDESV (reference sequence). The CDR3 DNA follows: TGTGCCAGCAGCTTCCCTCCGGACACAAACCAGGAGACCCAGTACTTC. This sequence encodes CASSFPPDTNQETQYF.

The chain carries TRBV27 and TRBJ1-4; 10 bases match TRBD1. Germline CDR1 reads MNHEY; CDR2 reads SMNVEV (reference sequence). The length of the CDR3 is 15 residues. Losses at the gene ends were 8 bases for V and 8 bases for J; bases not matched to a gene: 11. This CDR3 reads CASGETGTGDEKLFF. CDR3 DNA: TGTGCCAGCGGCGAGACCGGGACAGGGGACGAAAAACTGTTTTTT.

The chain is built from TRBV5-5 and TRBJ2-7; D call uncertain. Trimming cost V 2 bases and J 5 bases, with 5 bases left between them. The CDR3 has 11 amino acids. In germline, CDR1 is SGHKS, CDR2 YYEKEE (reference sequence). DNA of the CDR3: TGTGCCAGCAGCTTATCGGACGAGCAGTACTTC. This translates into CASSLSDEQYF.

This chain connects TRBV6-4 to TRBJ2-2; 7 nucleotides match TRBD2. The CDR3 is made up of 14 amino acids. CDR1 is MRHNA, CDR2 SNTAGT, per germline. The ends lost 8 bases at V and 3 bases at J; junction bases unmatched: 6. The CDR3 loop reads CASGPRGDTGELFF. The CDR3 nucleotides are TGTGCCAGCGGCCCACGGGGGGACACCGGGGAGCTGTTTTTT.

The chain is built from TRBV7-2 and TRBJ2-1, with 10 positions matching TRBD2. The V gene end was trimmed by 5 bases and the J gene end by 6 bases; junction bases not matched to a gene: 4. The germline gives CDR1 SGHTA, CDR2 FQGNSA. The CDR3 has 14 amino acids. For the CDR3, the DNA is TGTGCCAGCAGCCCTCGGACTAGCGGCAATGAGCAGTTCTTC. Translated: CASSPRTSGNEQFF.

This chain uses TRBV27 with TRBJ1-2; 8 nucleotides line up with TRBD1. The CDR3 consists of 13 residues. V trimming: 5 bases; J trimming: 6 bases; junction bases outside the gene matches: 5. The germline gives CDR1 MNHEY, CDR2 SMNVEV (reference sequence). The CDR3 DNA reads TGTGCCAGCAGTCACGGACAGGGAGATGGCTACACCTTC. Its protein product is CASSHGQGDGYTF.

The gene calls are TRBV5-8 and TRBJ2-7; D unclear. V was trimmed by 7 bases and J by 0 bases, leaving 14 bases between them. From germline, CDR1 is SGHTS and CDR2 YDEGEE. This CDR3 spans 14 amino acids. CDR3 DNA: TGTGCCAGCCGAACATTGAGAGGCTCCTACGAGCAGTACTTC. As protein: CASRTLRGSYEQYF.

The chain has TRBV6-5 and TRBJ1-5, with TRBD1 matching 9 bases. The V and J ends lost 1 base and 7 bases, in that order; junction bases with no gene match: 5. This CDR3 is built from 15 residues. The germline V gene has CDR1 MNHEY and CDR2 SVGAGI. The CDR3 coding sequence is TGTGCCAGCAGTTACTTACAGGGGGCTGGGCAGCCCCAGCATTTT. The encoded protein is CASSYLQGAGQPQHF.

The chain employs TRBV11-3 and TRBJ2-2, with 11 bases matching TRBD1. This CDR3 has 16 residues. Trimming cost V 5 bases and J 8 bases; bases outside gene matches: 10. Germline values: CDR1 SGHNT, CDR2 YENEEA. This CDR3 reads CASSLVGQGAIGELFF. The CDR3 region has the DNA TGTGCCAGCAGCCTCGTCGGACAGGGGGCAATAGGGGAGCTGTTTTTT.

This sequence joins TRBV30 and TRBJ1-5; D not resolved. The CDR3 sequence is 15 residues long. Germline values: CDR1 GTSNPN, CDR2 SVGIG (reference sequence). V gave up 0 bases and J gave up 0 bases, with 9 bases separating them. The CDR3 is CAWSVGGNSNQPQHF. In DNA, the CDR3 is TGTGCCTGGAGTGTAGGAGGGAATAGCAATCAGCCCCAGCATTTT.

The rearrangement links TRBV5-6 to TRBJ2-1, with 9 bases matching TRBD2. Germline CDR1 reads SGHDT; CDR2 reads YYEEEE. The ends lost 5 bases at V and 7 bases at J; junction bases unmatched: 10. This CDR3 has 15 residues. The CDR3: CASRELAGGRNEQFF. The CDR3 nucleotides are TGTGCCAGCAGGGAGCTGGCGGGGGGGCGTAATGAGCAGTTCTTC.